One sample yielded the 15 T cell receptor beta chains listed below, sequenced in a study of blood T cells in healthy people across ages. The authors ran a second PCR of roughly 6 to 11 cycles using a sample-barcoded 5' primer and a J-beta primer mix. TCRdb re-called the 5' RACE reads with MiXCR, one entry per CDR3 protein. The repertoire holds hundreds of thousands of distinct CDR3 sequences, with less than 25% as singletons. The same specimen was also included in a second study, on T cells of mothers and their children.

The sample comprised blood. The receptors originated from a boy younger than 18 in good health.

The table lists this clonotype with a few counts. The chain employs TRBV15 and TRBJ2-2; 10 bases agree with TRBD2. Germline V gene lookup returns CDR1 LNHNV and CDR2 YYDKDF (reference sequence). There are 15 residues in the CDR3. V lost 3 bases and J lost 5; bases outside the gene matches: 3. The DNA for the CDR3 is TGTGCCACCAGCAGCGGGACTAGCGCGACCGGGGAGCTGTTTTTT. It encodes CATSSGTSATGELFF.

In regard to this clonotype: No DNA is shown, since the ends of the CDR3 on it are uncertain; the CDR3 is the one TCRdb lists. The CDR3 region is CSVGQGATFYF. This rearrangement joins TRBV29-1 to TRBJ2-7; the table's D call, TRBD1, was not checked against the DNA. The CDR3 adds up to 11 amino acids, both ends counted. Looked up from germline, CDR1 is SQVTM and CDR2 is ANQGSEA.

J is TRBJ2-5 and V is TRBV7-2; D remains ambiguous. The CDR3 spans 11 residues. Between the trimmed V and J ends, which lost 1 base and 11 bases, there was a span of 8 bases. Germline assignment: CDR1 SGHTA and CDR2 FQGNSA. The CDR3, as DNA: TGTGCCAGCAGCTTAGAGACTCAGCAGTACTTC. It specifies CASSLETQQYF.

J is TRBJ1-2 and V is TRBV12-3 or TRBV12-4; D gene ambiguous. V gave up 6 bases and J gave up 3 bases, with 14 bases separating them. The CDR3 has 14 residues. In DNA form, the CDR3 reads TGTGCCAGCAGCCCTGGGCAGGCCCACTATGGCTACACCTTC. Translated: CASSPGQAHYGYTF.

J is TRBJ2-5 and V is TRBV11-2; TRBD2 might be the D (6 bases). Germline V gene sequence: CDR1 SGHAT, CDR2 FQNNGV. CDR3 length equals 14 residues. V lost 5 bases and J lost 5, with 15 bases in between. Here the CDR3 reads CASSIPSVPETQYF. DNA for the CDR3: TGTGCCAGCAGCATCCCTAGCGTGCCCGAGACCCAGTACTTC.

V usage is TRBV11-2 and J usage is TRBJ2-1; 11 positions match TRBD2. Germline CDR1 reads SGHAT; CDR2 reads FQNNGV. The CDR3 consists of 18 residues. V gave up 5 bases and J gave up 6 bases; unmatched junction bases: 15. This chain's CDR3 is CASSTGLAEAGPINEQFF. CDR3 coding DNA: TGTGCCAGCAGCACGGGACTAGCGGAGGCCGGACCTATCAATGAGCAGTTCTTC. The entire variable domain, with the rest obtained from reference TRBV11-2 and TRBJ2-1, is as follows: EAGVAQSPRYKIIEKRQSVAFWCNPISGHATLYWYQQILGQGPKLLIQFQNNGVVDDSQLPKDRFSAERLKGVDSTLKIQPAKLEDSAVYLCASSTGLAEAGPINEQFFGPGTRLTVL.

The V gene is TRBV27, the J gene TRBJ2-7; D is ambiguous. With 5 bases removed from V and 2 bases from J, the gap between germline ends came to 7 bases. This CDR3 has 12 amino acids. The germline gives CDR1 MNHEY, CDR2 SMNVEV (reference sequence). For the CDR3, the DNA is TGTGCCAGCAGTACCATCCCCTACGAGCAGTACTTC. Amino acids: CASSTIPYEQYF.

The chain combines TRBV20-1 with TRBJ2-1, with 8 bases identical to TRBD2. CDR1 is DFQATT, CDR2 SNEGSKA, per germline (reference sequence). The CDR3 has 17 residues. The junction had 11 bases not matched to a gene; V was cut back by 0 bases and J by 4 bases. This CDR3 is CSARESVAGRVYNEQFF. In nucleotides, the CDR3 is TGCAGTGCTAGAGAATCGGTAGCGGGAAGGGTATACAATGAGCAGTTCTTC.

The CDR3 spells CSAPKRENGELFF. The CDR3 coding sequence is TGCAGTGCCCCGAAGCGGGAGAACGGGGAGCTGTTTTTT. The chain couples TRBV20-1 to TRBJ2-2; TRBD2 aligns across 8 bases. The V and J ends lost 6 bases and 7 bases, in that order; junction bases with no gene match: 7. This CDR3 has 13 amino acids. Germline V gives CDR1 DFQATT, CDR2 SNEGSKA (reference sequence).

The chain uses TRBV19 and TRBJ2-2; the D gene is possibly TRBD2 (5 bases). V was clipped by 2 bases and J by 5 bases, with 12 bases between them. Per the germline V gene, CDR1 is LNHDA and CDR2 is SQIVND (reference sequence). CDR3 size: 15 residues. DNA for the CDR3: TGTGCCAGTAGTATAAGGACTCCCTATACCGGGGAGCTGTTTTTT. This translates into CASSIRTPYTGELFF.

This chain joins TRBV10-3 and TRBJ2-7, with D unresolved. The CDR3 consists of 15 residues. CDR1 is ENHRY and CDR2 is SYGVKD in the germline V gene. V lost 0 bases and J lost 2, with 11 bases in between. DNA for the CDR3: TGTGCCATCAGTGAGTCGACTTGGAACACCTACGAGCAGTACTTC. This gives the protein CAISESTWNTYEQYF.

This clonotype was seen a few times. The chain has TRBV4-3 and TRBJ2-1; TRBD2 matches 10 bases. This CDR3 has 16 residues. V lost 3 bases, J lost 6 bases, and 8 bases stayed unmatched. The germline V gene encodes CDR1 LGHNA and CDR2 YSLEER. The CDR3 loop is CASSHQAGGRTNEQFF. The DNA of the CDR3 is TGCGCCAGCAGCCATCAAGCGGGGGGGCGGACCAATGAGCAGTTCTTC.

V usage is TRBV20-1 and J usage is TRBJ2-7; 9 bases map to TRBD2. The J segment lost 0 bases and the V segment lost 8 bases, leaving 11 bases of the junction unmatched. Looked up from germline, CDR1 is DFQATT and CDR2 is SNEGSKA (reference sequence). This CDR3 has 15 amino acids. The CDR3 DNA reads as TGCAGTACACACAGCGGGGGGCTCGTCTCCTACGAGCAGTACTTC. Its protein product is CSTHSGGLVSYEQYF.

This clonotype was found a few times. This chain links TRBV25-1 with TRBJ2-2; possibly TRBD2 for D (6 bases). V was trimmed by 7 bases and J by 6 bases, leaving 12 bases between them. The CDR3 is made up of 13 amino acids. The germline V gene encodes CDR1 MGHDK and CDR2 SYGVNS. The DNA of the CDR3 is TGTGCCAGCAAGGAAAGCGGGCCCGGGGAGCTGTTTTTT. It specifies CASKESGPGELFF.

This clonotype was detected only a few times. This chain uses TRBV14 with TRBJ2-5; D remains ambiguous. The J call may be faulty, since TRBJ2-7 better matches the DNA end. This CDR3 contains 16 residues. Germline values: CDR1 SGHDN, CDR2 FVKESK. The CDR3 region has the DNA TGTGCCAGCAGCCAAGATGGTGAACAGTGGATGTACGAGCAGTACTTC. Translated, it gives CASSQDGEQWMYEQYF.